These 17 T cell receptor beta chains were sequenced from one sample in a study of cytomegalovirus exposure and HLA in healthy donors. Vbeta (60) and Jbeta (13) primers were used in the PCR. Using immunoSEQ multiplex PCR, the repertoire was profiled, and TCRdb retains in-frame clones only, with some absent. The sample contains about 110,000 clones, just under 70% of which appear only once. The sequenced material came from PBMCs. The source is a man aged 30 to 39 in good health and CMV-seropositive.

In its sample, this clone was seen a few times. The chain recombines TRBV7-2 with TRBJ2-5, with TRBD2 matching over 7 bases. The CDR3 contains 17 residues. V lost 0 bases and J lost 5; bases outside the gene matches: 12. Germline values: CDR1 SGHTA, CDR2 FQGNSA. The DNA of the CDR3 is TGTGCCAGCAGCTTAGCTCCTCCGGGACTAAAACGGGAGACCCAGTACTTC. This translates into CASSLAPPGLKRETQYF.

This clone was counted once. The V call is TRBV7-6, the J call TRBJ2-1; D is unclear. The CDR3 consists of 15 residues. Germline CDR1 is SGHVS and CDR2 is FNYEAQ. Trimming stripped 5 bases from V and 0 bases from J, with 11 bases between. CDR3 DNA sequence: TGTGCCAGCAGCCAGTTCCAAAGCTCCTACAATGAGCAGTTCTTC. This sequence encodes CASSQFQSSYNEQFF.

This clone was observed a few times. The junction differs from germline at one of its ends, possibly a read error. This chain uses TRBV19 with TRBJ1-2; 10 positions agree with TRBD1. Germline V lookup: CDR1 LNHDA, CDR2 SQIVND (reference sequence). The CDR3 is 15 residues long. The CDR3 region is CASSLDRGRQYGYTF. The CDR3 bases are TGTGCCAGTAGTCTAGACAGGGGGCGTCAGTATGGCTACACCTTC.

As for this clone: The DNA is left out, because the CDR3 cannot be placed on it with certainty; the CDR3 is given as TCRdb lists it. This chain uses TRBV6-6 with TRBJ1-5; the table names TRBD1, a call not compared with the DNA. The germline gives CDR1 MNHNY, CDR2 SVGAGI (reference sequence). The length of the CDR3 is 14 amino acids, counting both ends. CDR3 in amino acids: CASSTSTGGVPQHF.

Details on this clone: One end of the junction is discordant with germline, which a read error may explain. The chain recombines TRBV7-9 with TRBJ1-4, with 7 bases lining up with TRBD1. The CDR3 spans 16 residues. Germline lookup yields CDR1 SEHNR and CDR2 FQNEAQ (reference sequence). CDR3 in DNA: TGTTCCAGCAGCTCTTCGGGACAGACAACTAATGAAAAACTGTTTTTT. Translating it yields CSSSSSGQTTNEKLFF. Full variable domain (rest looked up from reference TRBV7-9 and TRBJ1-4): DTGVSQNPRHKITKRGQNVTFRCDPISEHNRLYWYRQTLGQGPEFLTYFQNEAQLEKSRLLSDRFSAERPKGSFSTLEIQRTEQGDSAMYLCSSSSSGQTTNEKLFFGSGTQLSVL.

There are a few counts of this clone. CDR3 sequence (DNA): TGTGCCAGCAGTGGACTAGCGGCCTCCCAAGAGACCCAGTACTTC. Translated, it gives CASSGLAASQETQYF. The rearrangement uses TRBV2 and TRBJ2-5; 9 nucleotides line up with TRBD2. J gave up 1 base and V 4 bases, and 4 bases lay outside the gene matches. This CDR3 contains 15 residues. Germline V CDR1 and CDR2: SNHLY, FYNNEI.

This clone was seen once. The J gene is TRBJ2-3, the V gene TRBV7-3; weak D call: TRBD2 (6 bases). The CDR3 is 15 residues long. CDR1 and CDR2 (germline): SGHTA, FQGTGA. V dropped 0 bases and J dropped 6 bases, with 13 bases sitting between them. The CDR3 DNA follows: TGTGCCAGCAGCTTAACCGGGAGTGGGACCGATACGCAGTATTTT. As protein: CASSLTGSGTDTQYF.

This clone was counted only a few times. The chain recombines TRBV28 with TRBJ2-7; 9 bases fit TRBD1. Germline lookup yields CDR1 MDHEN and CDR2 SYDVKM. V was pared by 6 bases and J by 2 bases, with 11 bases of the junction left unmatched. The CDR3 totals 16 residues. The CDR3 loop is CASSTHGQGSPYEQYV. The CDR3 nucleotides read TGTGCCAGCAGCACCCACGGACAGGGGAGTCCCTACGAGCAGTACGTC.

The chain employs TRBV7-2 and TRBJ2-1; 13 bases agree with TRBD2. CDR1 SGHTA and CDR2 FQGNSA come from the germline V gene. The CDR3 length is 15 residues. The J segment lost 6 bases and the V segment lost 5 bases, leaving 4 bases of the junction unmatched. In nucleotides, the CDR3 is TGTGCCAGCAGCCAAACTAGCGGGGGGGCCAATGAGCAGTTCTTC. Protein sequence: CASSQTSGGANEQFF.

In DNA, the CDR3 is TGTGCCAGCAGCTTAGACGGCAGCCCAGAGGCAGATACGCAGTATTTT. Encoded protein: CASSLDGSPEADTQYF. The rearrangement links TRBV11-3 to TRBJ2-3; no firm D call. The CDR3 has 16 amino acids. Germline CDR1 SGHNT, CDR2 YENEEA. The V end was cut by 0 bases, the J end by 4 bases, with 14 bases between.

The genes are TRBV2 and TRBJ1-2; D remains unclear. The CDR3 length is 16 residues. The germline V and J ends were trimmed by 6 bases and 3 bases, with 20 bases remaining between them. Germline V lookup: CDR1 SNHLY, CDR2 FYNNEI. The chain's CDR3 is CASRSPPLYLDYGYTF. CDR3 DNA sequence: TGTGCCAGCAGATCCCCACCGCTCTACCTTGACTATGGCTACACCTTC.

The CDR3 region is CASGNISGYTF. In nucleotides, the CDR3 is TGTGCCAGCGGCAATATTTCTGGCTACACCTTC. The chain has TRBV7-9 and TRBJ1-2, with D unresolved. V was shortened by 8 bases and J by 7 bases, with 11 bases between the two germline ends. The germline V gene encodes CDR1 SEHNR and CDR2 FQNEAQ (reference sequence). This CDR3 comprises 11 residues.

The gene calls are TRBV15 and TRBJ2-1; D call uncertain. The CDR3 loop spans 16 amino acids. The germline V gene encodes CDR1 LNHNV and CDR2 YYDKDF (reference sequence). V was cut by 1 base and J by 5 bases, with 15 bases left in between. As DNA, the CDR3 is TGTGCCACCAGCAGAGGAATCGGGTCAGAGCACAATGAGCAGTTCTTC. It encodes CATSRGIGSEHNEQFF.

V and J are TRBV9 and TRBJ2-5, with 7 nucleotides matching TRBD2. The CDR3 totals 15 residues. Germline values: CDR1 SGDLS, CDR2 YYNGEE. V was clipped by 4 bases and J by 5 bases; unmatched bases: 11. The CDR3 protein is CASSPPWGGVETQYF. CDR3 bases: TGTGCCAGCAGCCCCCCCTGGGGGGGAGTTGAGACCCAGTACTTC.

The chain is built from TRBV27 and TRBJ1-2; 10 bases match TRBD1. The CDR3 has 15 amino acids. The V segment lost 2 bases and the J segment 4 bases; nucleotides outside the gene matches: 4. Germline V gene sequence: CDR1 MNHEY, CDR2 SMNVEV (reference sequence). CDR3 residues: CASSLMTGGLYGYTF. As DNA, the CDR3 is TGTGCCAGCAGTTTAATGACAGGGGGCCTCTATGGCTACACCTTC.

V is TRBV14 and J is TRBJ1-6; a weak D match, TRBD1 (6 bases). V lost 4 bases, J lost 6 bases, and 10 bases lay in between. Per germline, CDR1 SGHDN and CDR2 FVKESK. This CDR3 is 14 amino acids long. In DNA, the CDR3 is TGTGCCAGCAGCCTCGGGACATTTAATTCACCCCTCCACTTT. Its protein is CASSLGTFNSPLHF.

This chain connects TRBV6-5 to TRBJ1-2; TRBD1 might be the D (5 bases). CDR3 length: 12 residues. With 7 bases removed from V and 1 base from J, the gap between germline ends came to 7 bases. Per germline, CDR1 MNHEY and CDR2 SVGAGI. Here the CDR3 DNA reads TGTGCCAGCAACGGGGGTAACTATGGCTACACCTTC. Translation: CASNGGNYGYTF.